This T cell receptor (beta chain) originates from a study of early T cells in non-severe SARS-CoV-2 infection. Across the study: Sequenced material consisted of bulk RNA (from unsorted whole blood), and chains were unpaired. Broader study findings: The matching step, a VDJdb search, favored anti-spike CD8 responses and missed private and CD4 specificities.

This clonotype was seen ten or more times. The antigen remains undetermined. Unique molecular identifiers were added to individual cDNA molecules. TCRdb analysed the 5' RACE reads with MiXCR anew, one entry per CDR3 protein. The data hold 55,000 to 80,000 distinct CDR3 sequences, with 10% to 15% observed a single time. The CDR3 contains 15 residues. CDR1 and CDR2 from the germline V gene are SGHNT and YYREEE (reference sequence). The V gene end was trimmed by 4 bases and the J gene end by 7 bases; junction bases not matched to a gene: 14. V gene TRBV5-4 combines with J gene TRBJ2-7, with 7 bases identical to TRBD2. The clonotype comes from an adult who was a healthcare worker with PCR-confirmed SARS-CoV-2 infection or an uninfected control (not recorded which). The material was whole blood, obtained at baseline. CDR3 in amino acids: CASSHPGLFGREQYF. The CDR3 DNA reads TGTGCCAGCAGCCATCCGGGACTATTTGGTCGGGAGCAGTACTTC.